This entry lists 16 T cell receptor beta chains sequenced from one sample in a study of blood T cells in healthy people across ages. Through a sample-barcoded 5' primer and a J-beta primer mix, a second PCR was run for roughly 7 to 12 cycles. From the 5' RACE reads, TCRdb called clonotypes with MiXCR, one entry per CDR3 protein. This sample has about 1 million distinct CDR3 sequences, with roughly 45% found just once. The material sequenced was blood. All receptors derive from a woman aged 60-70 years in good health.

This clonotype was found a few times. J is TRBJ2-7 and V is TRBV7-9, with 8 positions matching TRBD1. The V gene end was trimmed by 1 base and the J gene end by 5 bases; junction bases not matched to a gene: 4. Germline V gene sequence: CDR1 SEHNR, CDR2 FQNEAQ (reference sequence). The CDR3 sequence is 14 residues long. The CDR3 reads CASSLELGQDEQYF. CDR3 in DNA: TGTGCCAGCAGCTTAGAACTGGGACAGGACGAGCAGTACTTC.

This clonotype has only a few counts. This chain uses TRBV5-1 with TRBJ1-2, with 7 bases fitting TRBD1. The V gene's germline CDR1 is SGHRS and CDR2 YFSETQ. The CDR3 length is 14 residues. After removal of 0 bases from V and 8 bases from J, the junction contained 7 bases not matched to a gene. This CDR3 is CASSLDRGQSGYTF. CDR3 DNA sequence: TGCGCCAGCAGCTTGGACAGGGGTCAAAGCGGCTACACCTTC. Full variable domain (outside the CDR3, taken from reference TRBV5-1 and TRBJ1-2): KAGVTQTPRYLIKTRGQQVTLSCSPISGHRSVSWYQQTPGQGLQFLFEYFSETQRNKGNFPGRFSGRQFSNSRSEMNVSTLELGDSALYLCASSLDRGQSGYTFGSGTRLTVV.

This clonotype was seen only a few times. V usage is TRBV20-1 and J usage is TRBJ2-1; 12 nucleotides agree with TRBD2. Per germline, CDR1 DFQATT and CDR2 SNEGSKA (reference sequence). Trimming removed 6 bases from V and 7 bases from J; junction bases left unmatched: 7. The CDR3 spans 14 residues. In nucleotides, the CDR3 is TGCAGTGCGGCTAGCGGGAGGGCCACAAATGAGCAGTTCTTC. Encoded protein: CSAASGRATNEQFF.

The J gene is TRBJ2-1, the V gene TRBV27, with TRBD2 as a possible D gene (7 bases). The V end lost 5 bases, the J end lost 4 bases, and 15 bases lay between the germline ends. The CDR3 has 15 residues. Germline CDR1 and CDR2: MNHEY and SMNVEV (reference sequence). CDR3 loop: CASSPDGGQYNEQFF. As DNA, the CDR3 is TGTGCCAGCAGTCCCGACGGGGGGCAGTACAATGAGCAGTTCTTC.

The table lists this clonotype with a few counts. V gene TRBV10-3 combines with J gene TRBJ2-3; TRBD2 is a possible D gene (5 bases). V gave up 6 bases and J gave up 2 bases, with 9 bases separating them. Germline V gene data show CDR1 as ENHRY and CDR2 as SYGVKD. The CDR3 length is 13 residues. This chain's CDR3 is CAISRADTDTQYF. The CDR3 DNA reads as TGTGCCATCAGCCGAGCGGACACAGATACGCAGTATTTT.

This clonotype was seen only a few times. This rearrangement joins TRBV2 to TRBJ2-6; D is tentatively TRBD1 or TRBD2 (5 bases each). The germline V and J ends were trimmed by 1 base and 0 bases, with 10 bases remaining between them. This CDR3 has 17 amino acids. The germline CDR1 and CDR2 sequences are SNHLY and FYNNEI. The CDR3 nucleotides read TGTGCCAGCAGTGAAGATCGGGACGGCTCTGGGGCCAACGTCCTGACTTTC. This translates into CASSEDRDGSGANVLTF.

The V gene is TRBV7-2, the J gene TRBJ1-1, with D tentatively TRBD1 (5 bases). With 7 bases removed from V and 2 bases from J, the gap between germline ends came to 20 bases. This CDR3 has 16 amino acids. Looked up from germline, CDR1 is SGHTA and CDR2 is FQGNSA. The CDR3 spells CASTIDPGPLNTEAFF. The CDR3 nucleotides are TGTGCCAGCACCATCGACCCGGGGCCGCTAAACACTGAAGCTTTCTTT.

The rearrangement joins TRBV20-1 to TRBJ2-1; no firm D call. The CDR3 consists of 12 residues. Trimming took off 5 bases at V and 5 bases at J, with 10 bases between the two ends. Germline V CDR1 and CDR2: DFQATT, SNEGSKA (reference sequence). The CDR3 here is CSAGLFDNEQFF. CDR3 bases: TGCAGTGCTGGCCTGTTCGACAATGAGCAGTTCTTC.

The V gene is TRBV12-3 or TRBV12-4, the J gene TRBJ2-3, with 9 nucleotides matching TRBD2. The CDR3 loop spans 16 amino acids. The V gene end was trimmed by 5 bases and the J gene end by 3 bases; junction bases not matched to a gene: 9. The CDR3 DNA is TGTGCCAGCAGTCCTGGACTAGCGAAGCTAACAGATACGCAGTATTTT. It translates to CASSPGLAKLTDTQYF.

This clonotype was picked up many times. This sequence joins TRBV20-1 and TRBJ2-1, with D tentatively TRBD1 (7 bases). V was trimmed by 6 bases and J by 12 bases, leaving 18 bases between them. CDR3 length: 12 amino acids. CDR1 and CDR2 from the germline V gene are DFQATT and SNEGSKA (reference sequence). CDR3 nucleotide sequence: TGCAGTGCAGAGGAGGGGGCAAGGCGGCAGTTCTTC. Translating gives CSAEEGARRQFF.

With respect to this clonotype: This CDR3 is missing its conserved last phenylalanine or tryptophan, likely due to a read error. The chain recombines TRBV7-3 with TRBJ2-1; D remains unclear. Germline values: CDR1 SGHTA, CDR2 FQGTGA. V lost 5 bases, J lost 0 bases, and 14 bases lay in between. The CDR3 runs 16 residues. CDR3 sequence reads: CASSRRVGGSYNEQFV. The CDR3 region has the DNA TGTGCCAGCAGCCGAAGGGTAGGCGGCTCCTACAATGAGCAGTTCGTC.

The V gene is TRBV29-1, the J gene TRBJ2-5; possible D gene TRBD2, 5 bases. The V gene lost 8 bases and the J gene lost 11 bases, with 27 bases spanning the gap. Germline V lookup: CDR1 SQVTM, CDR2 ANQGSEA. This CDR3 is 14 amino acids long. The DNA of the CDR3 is TGCAGCACATACACTGGGAGTTACCCCAATGAGCAGTACTTC. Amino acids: CSTYTGSYPNEQYF. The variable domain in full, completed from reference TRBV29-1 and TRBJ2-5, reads SAVISQKPSRDICQRGTSLTIQCQVDSQVTMMFWYRQQPGQSLTLIATANQGSEATYESGFVIDKFPISRPNLTFSTLTVSNMSPEDSSIYLCSTYTGSYPNEQYFGPGTRLLVL.

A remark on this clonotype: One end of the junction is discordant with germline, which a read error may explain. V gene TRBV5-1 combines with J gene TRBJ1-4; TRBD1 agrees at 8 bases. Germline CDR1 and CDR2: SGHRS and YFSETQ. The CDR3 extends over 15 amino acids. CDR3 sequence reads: CASSLQGATDEKLFF. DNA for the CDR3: TGCGCCAGCAGCTTGCAGGGGGCAACTGATGAAAAACTGTTTTTT. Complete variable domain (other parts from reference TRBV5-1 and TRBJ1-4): KAGVTQTPRYLIKTRGQQVTLSCSPISGHRSVSWYQQTPGQGLQFLFEYFSETQRNKGNFPGRFSGRQFSNSRSEMNVSTLELGDSALYLCASSLQGATDEKLFFGSGTQLSVL.

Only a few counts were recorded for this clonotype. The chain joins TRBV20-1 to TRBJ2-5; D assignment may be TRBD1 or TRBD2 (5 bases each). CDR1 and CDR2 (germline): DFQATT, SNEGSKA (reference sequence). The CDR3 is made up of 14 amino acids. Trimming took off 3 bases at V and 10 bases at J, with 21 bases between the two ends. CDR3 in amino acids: CSASVGTSSPFQYF. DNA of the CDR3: TGCAGTGCTAGTGTCGGGACGAGTAGCCCGTTCCAGTACTTC.

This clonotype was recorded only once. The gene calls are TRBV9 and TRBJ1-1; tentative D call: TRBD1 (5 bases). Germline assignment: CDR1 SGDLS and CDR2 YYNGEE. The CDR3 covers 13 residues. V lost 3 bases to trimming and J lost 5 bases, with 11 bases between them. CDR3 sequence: CASSEGLWTEAFF. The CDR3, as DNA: TGTGCCAGCAGCGAGGGGTTGTGGACTGAAGCTTTCTTT. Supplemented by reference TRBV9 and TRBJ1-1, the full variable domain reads DSGVTQTPKHLITATGQRVTLRCSPRSGDLSVYWYQQSLDQGLQFLIQYYNGEERAKGNILERFSAQQFPDLHSELNLSSLELGDSALYFCASSEGLWTEAFFGQGTRLTVV.

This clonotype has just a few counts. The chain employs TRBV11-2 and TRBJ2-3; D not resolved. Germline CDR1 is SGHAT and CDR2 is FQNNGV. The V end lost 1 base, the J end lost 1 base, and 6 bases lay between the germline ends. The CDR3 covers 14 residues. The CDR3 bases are TGTGCCAGCAGCTTAGTTCCACGCACAGATACGCAGTATTTT. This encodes CASSLVPRTDTQYF.